A selection of T cell receptor delta chains follows, all from one sample in a study of Vδ1+ human thymocytes. TCRdb applied CATT to the multiplex PCR reads for clone calling. There are about 75,000 delta-chain clones in the sample; about 30% occur only once, and under 0.3% lies in the top ten. The specimen was Vdelta1+ gamma-delta thymocytes from the thymus. These receptors came from a boy less than two years old who had congenital heart surgery. Both conserved end residues are part of each CDR3. A D gene is named only where the DNA matches it firmly. Rows give clone size only sometimes, using once, few, many, or a class for an expanded clone.

TRDJ1	.	23	TRDV1	TRDD3	TGTGCTCTTGGGGAACTTATTGCCCCTCCCCTACTGGGGGATACTGAGTACACCGATAAACTCATCTTT	CALGELIAPPLLGDTEYTDKLIF
TRDJ1	few	17	TRDV1	.	TGTGCTCTTGGGGAATTTCTCGTTCCGGGACATACCGATAAACTCATCTTT	CALGEFLVPGHTDKLIF
TRDJ2	few	18	TRDV2	.	TGTGCCTGTGACCTCCCCGGTAGGGGGGAGTCTCGGGCAGCACAACTCTTCTTT	CACDLPGRGESRAAQLFF
TRDJ1	.	15	TRDV1	TRDD2	TGTGCTCTTGGGGAACGTAGGCCTTCCTCCCCTAAACTCATCTTT	CALGERRPSSPKLIF
TRDJ1	.	22	TRDV1	TRDD3	TGTGCTCTTGGGGATACAGCGCGCCAGTACTGGGGGATACCCTCAGGCACCGATAAACTCATCTTT	CALGDTARQYWGIPSGTDKLIF
TRDJ1	.	12	TRDV2	.	TGTGCCACCGCAGTCTCCACCGATAAACTCATCTTT	CATAVSTDKLIF
TRDJ1	.	21	TRDV1	TRDD3	TGTGCTCTTGGGGCAACCCTGGGGGATACGCGGGATCCGACTTACACCGATAAACTCATCTTT	CALGATLGDTRDPTYTDKLIF
TRDJ1	.	19	TRDV1	.	TGTGCTCTTGGGGATCGACAGCCCGCCCCTTTACTGGGTGAGGATAAACTCATCTTT	CALGDRQPAPLLGEDKLIF
TRDJ1	.	20	TRDV1	TRDD3	TGTGCTATTGGGGAACGGAGTTCCCCGTACTGGGGGACGTACACCGATAAACTCATCTTT	CAIGERSSPYWGTYTDKLIF
TRDJ2	.	20	TRDV1	.	TGTGCTCTTGGGGAGCACTTCTTAGGGCTACTGGTTCCTTTGACAGCACAACTCTTCTTT	CALGEHFLGLLVPLTAQLFF
TRDJ1	few	18	TRDV1	TRDD3	TGTGCTCTTGGGGAGTTACGGGGTCGCTGGGGGACCACCGATAAACTCATCTTT	CALGELRGRWGTTDKLIF
TRDJ1	.	25	TRDV1	.	TGTGCTCTAGGGAAACGGGGCACAGGGGGTGCCTACTTTATGGGGGGAACCCCCTACACCGATAAACTCATCTTT	CALGKRGTGGAYFMGGTPYTDKLIF
TRDJ1	.	21	TRDV1	.	TGTGCTCTTGGGGCCGCCTTCCCGCTTAGGGGGGGGACCTTTTACACCGATAAACTCATCTTT	CALGAAFPLRGGTFYTDKLIF
TRDJ1	.	26	TRDV1	TRDD3	TGTGCTCTTGGGGACCGGCTCCTACGTCCCTTCGCTTATTCCTCGTACTGGGGGATACGGGGACCTAAACTCATCTTT	CALGDRLLRPFAYSSYWGIRGPKLIF
TRDJ2	few	19	TRDV1	TRDD3	TGTGCTCTTGGGGAACTAGTGCGTGTTTGGGGGGATACGGGAGCACAACTCTTCTTT	CALGELVRVWGDTGAQLFF
TRDJ1	.	21	TRDV1	TRDD3	TGTGCTCTTGGGGAAAATCGTCCAGTGGGATACGGATTATTGGACACCGATAAACTCATCTTT	CALGENRPVGYGLLDTDKLIF
TRDJ1	few	15	TRDV1	.	TGTGCTCTTGGGGAGCCAATCCCTACTACCGATAAACTCATCTTT	CALGEPIPTTDKLIF
TRDJ1	.	20	TRDV1	TRDD2	TGTGCTCTTGGGATACGACCGAACCTTCCTACCGTCCCGTACACCGATAAACTCATCTTT	CALGIRPNLPTVPYTDKLIF
TRDJ1	.	24	TRDV1	TRDD3	TGTGCTCTTGGGGAACTTTACGTGACCCCGTGGGCCCTGGGGGGTCCCCAGTACACCGATAAACTCATCTTT	CALGELYVTPWALGGPQYTDKLIF
TRDJ1	.	24	TRDV1	TRDD3	TGTGCTCTTGGGGAACTAAATCCCTACGAGGTCCTGGGGGATATACGGGGGTACACCGATAAACTCATCTTT	CALGELNPYEVLGDIRGYTDKLIF
TRDJ1	few	23	TRDV1	TRDD3	TGTGCTCTTGGGGATCAAGACGGTTTTAGGCCTTCGTACTGGGGGATACGCACCGATAAACTCATCTTT	CALGDQDGFRPSYWGIRTDKLIF
TRDJ1	.	19	TRDV1	TRDD3	TGTGCTCTTGGGGAGAGCACACTTGAGGGGGATACGCCTGACGGTAAACTCATCTTT	CALGESTLEGDTPDGKLIF
TRDJ1	few	16	TRDV1	.	TGTGCTCTTGGGGAACAGGACGTCGGATGTCTACCTAAACTCATCTTT	CALGEQDVGCLPKLIF
TRDJ1	.	17	TRDV1	TRDD3	TGTGCTCTTGGGGAAAAGGATCGTGTACTGGGGGAGTATAAACTCATCTTT	CALGEKDRVLGEYKLIF
TRDJ1	.	16	TRDV1	.	TGTGCTCTTGGGGAACTGTGGTTCCTTAGGGGACCTAAACTCATCTTT	CALGELWFLRGPKLIF
TRDJ1	.	19	TRDV1	TRDD3	TGTGCTCTTGGGGAACTAGGAGTTAAATTGGGGGGATACACCGATAAACTCATCTTT	CALGELGVKLGGYTDKLIF
TRDJ1	.	21	TRDV1	TRDD3	TGTGCTCTTGGGGAACTTCGACTGGGGGATACGGTTGGGGCGTACACCGATAAACTCATCTTT	CALGELRLGDTVGAYTDKLIF
TRDJ1	few	18	TRDV1	TRDD3	TGTGCTCTTGGGGAATTTACTATTCCGGGGATACGCGCCGATAAACTCATCTTT	CALGEFTIPGIRADKLIF
TRDJ1	few	22	TRDV1	TRDD3	TGTGCTCTTGGGGAACGTCGACCACCCTACGGTGGGCTGGGGGCGTACACCGATAAACTCATCTTT	CALGERRPPYGGLGAYTDKLIF
TRDJ1	.	18	TRDV1	TRDD3	TGTGCTCTTGGGGAAGTTAGACGGGGATACGCATCCACCGATAAACTCATCTTT	CALGEVRRGYASTDKLIF
TRDJ1	.	21	TRDV1	TRDD3	TGTGCTCTTGGGGAACTGACTTTCTTTTCCTCTCTGGGGGATAGAGGCTATAAACTCATCTTT	CALGELTFFSSLGDRGYKLIF
TRDJ1	few	19	TRDV1	TRDD3	TGTGCTCTTGGGGAGATTGGGTCCATTCCCCGGGGATACGGCGATAAACTCATCTTT	CALGEIGSIPRGYGDKLIF
TRDJ1	.	23	TRDV1	TRDD3	TGTGCTCTTGGGGGACTACGAGCGGGGGGATACTATAATCGGTTCGGGTACACCGATAAACTCATCTTT	CALGGLRAGGYYNRFGYTDKLIF
TRDJ1	once	18	TRDV1	TRDD3	TGTGCTCTTGGGGACTTCTCCGAAACTGATGGGGGACCTCAAAAACTCATCTTT	CALGDFSETDGGPQKLIF
TRDJ1	few	18	TRDV1	.	TGTGCTCTTGGGGATACTTCCAATCAGCTGGTCCACACCGATAAACTCATCTTT	CALGDTSNQLVHTDKLIF
TRDJ1	.	26	TRDV1	TRDD3	TGTGCTCTTGGGGAGAGGCCCCCTTCCCCCTGGGAACAGTACTGGGGGATACCTGACTACACCGATAAACTCATCTTT	CALGERPPSPWEQYWGIPDYTDKLIF
TRDJ1	.	15	TRDV2	.	TGTGCCTGCGACACCGGTCGATCGAACACCGATAAACTCATCTTT	CACDTGRSNTDKLIF
TRDJ1	.	23	TRDV1	TRDD3	TGTGCTCTTGGGGTTCGGACTTCCTACATTCGGCTGGGGGATACATTGGCCCGCGATAAACTCATCTTT	CALGVRTSYIRLGDTLARDKLIF
TRDJ1	.	22	TRDV1	TRDD3	TGTGCTCTTGGGGAAGGTAAGGCTAATCCTGTTCTGGGGGATACGTTCACCGATAAACTCATCTTT	CALGEGKANPVLGDTFTDKLIF
TRDJ1	few	16	TRDV1	TRDD3	TGTGCTCTTGGGGAGCCTTCCGGGGGATACTCCGATAAACTCATCTTT	CALGEPSGGYSDKLIF
TRDJ1	.	21	TRDV1	.	TGTGCTCTTGGGGAACTGGAGACTCGCTCGCCCATACCCCCCTACACCGATAAACTCATCTTT	CALGELETRSPIPPYTDKLIF
TRDJ1	.	20	TRDV1	TRDD3	TGTGCTCTTGGGGAACCGAATACCTACTGGGGACCCCTCGGCACCGATAAACTCATCTTT	CALGEPNTYWGPLGTDKLIF
TRDJ2	few	15	TRDV1	TRDD3	TGTGCTCTTCCGGGGGTACTGGGGGGTACAGCACAACTCTTCTTT	CALPGVLGGTAQLFF
TRDJ1	.	23	TRDV1	.	TGTGCTCTTGGGGACCTCGGCCTTCCTACCCACACCATACTGGGGGCCTCCACCAATAAACTCATCTTT	CALGDLGLPTHTILGASTNKLIF
TRDJ1	.	16	TRDV1	TRDD3	TGTGCTCTTGGGGAACCAACCAGACTGGGGGTCTCGAAACTCATCTTT	CALGEPTRLGVSKLIF
TRDJ1	few	19	TRDV1	.	TGTGCTCTTGGGGAACTCCACCCGCTGAGGGGACGAAACACCGATAAACTCATCTTT	CALGELHPLRGRNTDKLIF
TRDJ1	.	17	TRDV1	TRDD3	TGTGCTCTTGGGGAACTCCCACTACTGGGGATCACCGATAAACTCATCTTT	CALGELPLLGITDKLIF
TRDJ1	few	19	TRDV2	TRDD3	TGTGCCTGTGACGGTCAAGCCGTACTGGGGGATAACGGACACGATAAACTCATCTTT	CACDGQAVLGDNGHDKLIF
TRDJ2	.	14	TRDV1	.	TGTGCTCTTGGGGAACTCGGCCTAACAGCACAACTCTTCTTT	CALGELGLTAQLFF
TRDJ1	.	19	TRDV1	TRDD3	TGTGCTCTTGGGGAGTCCGGGCGGGGGATACGCCACTACACCGATAAACTCATCTTT	CALGESGRGIRHYTDKLIF
TRDJ1	.	18	TRDV1	.	TGTGCTCTTGGGGAACCTATGCCGCCCTGGGTAATAACCGATAAACTCATCTTT	CALGEPMPPWVITDKLIF
TRDJ1	.	21	TRDV2	.	TGTGCCACTGTGCGCGGGGCACCTACCGACCCTGCGGACGCGTACACCGATAAACTCATCTTT	CATVRGAPTDPADAYTDKLIF
TRDJ1	few	18	TRDV2	TRDD3	TGTGCCTGTGACACCGGAAAGGGGGATACGCAGCACACCGATAAACTCATCTTT	CACDTGKGDTQHTDKLIF
TRDJ1	.	16	TRDV2	.	TGTGCCTGTGACACGTTAATGGGGATTTACACCGATAAACTCATCTTT	CACDTLMGIYTDKLIF
TRDJ1	.	14	TRDV1	.	TGTGCTCTTGTGACTCCTGGTGCGGGCGATAAACTCATCTTT	CALVTPGAGDKLIF
TRDJ1	few	18	TRDV1	.	TGTGCTCTTGGGGTCCGGTTCCTTGCTGGGTTGTACACCGATAAACTCATCTTT	CALGVRFLAGLYTDKLIF
TRDJ1	.	16	TRDV1	.	TGTGCTCTTGGGGCCTCGCGGGGGCCATACACCGATAAACTCATCTTT	CALGASRGPYTDKLIF
TRDJ1	few	22	TRDV1	.	TGTGCTCTTGGGGAACCCAAGCCCCGACTACCTTCCCCCGGGCGGTACACCGATAAACTCATCTTT	CALGEPKPRLPSPGRYTDKLIF
TRDJ1	.	20	TRDV1	.	TGTGCTCTTGGGGACAGAAAAGCAGCTTCCTGCGGGCCCTACACCGATAAACTCATCTTT	CALGDRKAASCGPYTDKLIF